These 8 T cell receptor beta chains were all obtained from the same sample, sequenced in a study of T cell responses to AZD1222 COVID-19 vaccine. The assay was immunoSEQ multiplex PCR, and TCRdb's table has in-frame clones only and misses some. The sample yields approximately 130,000 clones, about nine tenths seen once. Material: peripheral blood, obtained 28 days after the second dose of the MenACWY control vaccine. These receptors came from an adult who received the MenACWY meningococcal vaccine as a control.

J is TRBJ2-3 and V is TRBV2, with TRBD1 matching over 7 bases. The CDR3 is made up of 14 amino acids. V was pared by 6 bases and J by 0 bases, with 3 bases of the junction left unmatched. The germline CDR1 and CDR2 sequences are SNHLY and FYNNEI. Here the CDR3 reads CASSRDSSTDTQYF. The CDR3 nucleotides are TGTGCCAGCAGCCGGGACAGCAGCACAGATACGCAGTATTTT.

J is TRBJ2-5 and V is TRBV7-7, with 8 bases identical to TRBD1. Trimming cost V 5 bases and J 2 bases; bases outside gene matches: 4. The CDR3 spans 14 residues. Germline V CDR1 and CDR2: SSHAT, FNYEAQ (reference sequence). In nucleotides, the CDR3 is TGTGCCAGCAGCCCGACAGGGGTTCAAGAGACCCAGTACTTC. It yields the protein CASSPTGVQETQYF. Filled out from reference TRBV7-7 and TRBJ2-5, the complete variable domain reads GAGVSQSPRYKVTKRGQDVTLRCDPISSHATLYWYQQALGQGPEFLTYFNYEAQPDKSGLPSDRFSAERPEGSISTLTIQRTEQRDSAMYRCASSPTGVQETQYFGPGTRLLVL.

A note on this clone: The sample carries other DNA sequences with the same CDR3. The chain carries TRBV24-1 and TRBJ2-5; D remains unclear. Germline assignment: CDR1 KGHDR and CDR2 SFDVKD. Trimming removed 4 bases from V and 2 bases from J, with 4 bases in between. The CDR3 contains 12 residues. The CDR3 loop is CATSDTQETQYF. DNA for the CDR3: TGTGCCACCAGTGACACACAAGAGACCCAGTACTTC.

CDR3 amino acids: CASSLAQKRGLDSPLHF. The CDR3 nucleotides are TGTGCCAGCAGCTTAGCCCAAAAAAGGGGGCTGGATTCACCCCTCCACTTT. The chain employs TRBV7-4 and TRBJ1-6; 7 nucleotides match TRBD1. J gave up 8 bases and V 0 bases, and 10 bases lay outside the gene matches. CDR3 size: 17 residues. Germline V gives CDR1 SGHVT, CDR2 SQSDAQ. The variable domain in full, with the rest retrieved from reference TRBV7-4 and TRBJ1-6, is GAGVSQSPRYKVAKRGRDVALRCDSISGHVTLYWYRQTLGQGSEVLTYSQSDAQRDKSGRPSGRFSAERPERSVSTLKIQRTEQGDSAVYLCASSLAQKRGLDSPLHFGNGTRLTVT.

V gene TRBV6-5 combines with J gene TRBJ2-5; TRBD1 matches at 7 bases. The V gene end was trimmed by 7 bases and the J gene end by 1 base; junction bases not matched to a gene: 9. The V gene's germline CDR1 is MNHEY and CDR2 SVGAGI. This CDR3 is built from 15 residues. The CDR3 reads CASIRRTGSQETQYF. CDR3 DNA: TGTGCCAGCATTAGACGGACAGGTTCCCAAGAGACCCAGTACTTC.

The V and J genes are TRBV7-2 and TRBJ1-2; TRBD1 aligns across 7 bases. Losses at the gene ends were 1 base for V and 4 bases for J; bases not matched to a gene: 6. This CDR3 region has 15 residues. CDR1 SGHTA and CDR2 FQGNSA come from the germline V gene. The CDR3 nucleotides read TGTGCCAGCAGCTTAGTACAGGGGTGGGTCTATGGCTACACCTTC. Translated: CASSLVQGWVYGYTF. Using reference TRBV7-2 and TRBJ1-2 for the parts outside the CDR3, the full variable domain is GAGVSQSPSNKVTEKGKDVELRCDPISGHTALYWYRQSLGQGLEFLIYFQGNSAPDKSGLPSDRFSAERTGGSVSTLTIQRTQQEDSAVYLCASSLVQGWVYGYTFGSGTRLTVV.

This chain links TRBV20-1 with TRBJ2-5; unclear D gene. With 6 bases removed from V and 1 base from J, the gap between germline ends came to 6 bases. This CDR3 spans 11 amino acids. Germline CDR1 reads DFQATT; CDR2 reads SNEGSKA (reference sequence). The CDR3 loop reads CSAESQETQYF. The CDR3 DNA reads as TGCAGTGCGGAGTCCCAAGAGACCCAGTACTTC.

This chain joins TRBV19 and TRBJ2-7, with D perhaps TRBD2 (5 bases). The CDR3 spans 13 residues. Germline V CDR1 and CDR2: LNHDA, SQIVND (reference sequence). Trimming left V 6 bases short and J 7 bases short, with 16 bases between. CDR3 amino acids: CASSPASSGEQYF. Written as DNA, the CDR3 is TGTGCCAGTAGCCCGGCGTCGTCGGGGGAGCAGTACTTC. Drawing the rest from reference TRBV19 and TRBJ2-7, the complete variable domain is DGGITQSPKYLFRKEGQNVTLSCEQNLNHDAMYWYRQDPGQGLRLIYYSQIVNDFQKGDIAEGYSVSREKKESFPLTVTSAQKNPTAFYLCASSPASSGEQYFGPGTRLTVT.